The 14 T cell receptor beta chains in this list originate from one sample, sequenced in a study of cytomegalovirus exposure and HLA in healthy donors. In the PCR, 60 Vbeta and 13 Jbeta primers were used. Sequencing used immunoSEQ multiplex PCR; TCRdb keeps in-frame clones, though not all of them. The sample records 150,000 to 200,000 clones, just over 75% being singletons. The source material was PBMCs. The receptors were gathered from a man aged 30 to 39 in good health and CMV-seronegative.

This rearrangement joins TRBV18 to TRBJ2-3; D is unresolved. From germline, CDR1 is KGHSH and CDR2 LQKENI. V was shortened by 1 base and J by 1 base, with 6 bases between the two germline ends. The CDR3 loop spans 14 amino acids. CDR3 in amino acids: CASSPLSGTDTQYF. The CDR3 DNA reads as TGTGCCAGCTCACCACTGTCGGGCACAGATACGCAGTATTTT. The whole variable domain, remainder taken from reference TRBV18 and TRBJ2-3, is NAGVMQNPRHLVRRRGQEARLRCSPMKGHSHVYWYRQLPEEGLKFMVYLQKENIIDESGMPKERFSAEFPKEGPSILRIQQVVRGDSAAYFCASSPLSGTDTQYFGPGTRLTVL.

This clone appeared a few times. This chain links TRBV6-5 with TRBJ1-3; D remains ambiguous. The length of the CDR3 is 13 residues. The V gene lost 6 bases and the J gene lost 4 bases, with 10 bases spanning the gap. Germline V gene data show CDR1 as MNHEY and CDR2 as SVGAGI. CDR3 sequence (DNA): TGTGCCAGCAGAAACGGAGGGGGAAACACCATATATTTT. Its translation is CASRNGGGNTIYF.

The chain joins TRBV19 to TRBJ2-7; tentative D call: TRBD2 (6 bases). This CDR3 has 15 residues. Looked up from germline, CDR1 is LNHDA and CDR2 is SQIVND (reference sequence). Trimming removed 3 bases from V and 9 bases from J, with 21 bases in between. The CDR3 DNA follows: TGTGCCAGTAGTATCAGGAGCGGGCCGACCATTGGGCAGTACTTC. It yields the protein CASSIRSGPTIGQYF.

V usage is TRBV5-4 and J usage is TRBJ2-7, with D hard to call. Trimming removed 0 bases from V and 0 bases from J, with 7 bases in between. CDR1 SGHNT and CDR2 YYREEE come from the germline V gene (reference sequence). This CDR3 is built from 14 residues. Written as DNA, the CDR3 is TGTGCCAGCAGCTTGGTACTAAACTCCTACGAGCAGTACTTC. Its protein product is CASSLVLNSYEQYF.

This clone has a single count. J is TRBJ2-7 and V is TRBV7-2; maybe TRBD1 (6 bases). The V end lost 7 bases, the J end lost 0 bases, and 13 bases lay between the germline ends. CDR1 SGHTA and CDR2 FQGNSA come from the germline V gene. The CDR3 sequence is 14 residues long. CDR3 bases: TGTGCCAGCATGTGGGGACATAGCTCCTACGAGCAGTACTTC. This encodes CASMWGHSSYEQYF.

This clone showed up just once. This chain connects TRBV30 to TRBJ2-7; TRBD2 matches at 7 bases. Germline CDR1 reads GTSNPN; CDR2 reads SVGIG (reference sequence). Losses at the gene ends were 2 bases for V and 9 bases for J; bases not matched to a gene: 7. This CDR3 has 12 amino acids. In DNA form, the CDR3 reads TGTGCCTGGAGTAACGGGGGGACGGGGCAGTACTTC. It specifies CAWSNGGTGQYF.

The chain has TRBV2 and TRBJ2-7; 11 nucleotides match TRBD2. Trimming at V came to 1 base and at J to 3 bases, leaving 11 bases not matched to a gene. Germline loops: CDR1 SNHLY, CDR2 FYNNEI. The CDR3 consists of 18 residues. DNA of the CDR3: TGTGCCAGCAGTGAAGACACCAGACTAGCGGGGACAATCTACGAGCAGTACTTC. It is translated as CASSEDTRLAGTIYEQYF.

The chain recombines TRBV28 with TRBJ1-2; 12 nucleotides match TRBD1. Germline V lookup: CDR1 MDHEN, CDR2 SYDVKM. CDR3 size: 16 residues. J gave up 9 bases and V 2 bases, and 10 bases lay outside the gene matches. The CDR3 bases are TGTGCCAGCAGTTTAACCGGGACAGGGGGCGTGAAGAGCTACACCTTC. It specifies CASSLTGTGGVKSYTF.

CDR3 loop: CATSRDRPAAAIAKNIQYF. The CDR3 DNA reads TGTGCCACCAGCAGAGATCGCCCAGCAGCGGCAATAGCCAAAAACATTCAGTACTTC. The chain carries TRBV15 and TRBJ2-4; tentatively, D is TRBD2 (5 bases). Germline values: CDR1 LNHNV, CDR2 YYDKDF (reference sequence). Trimming took off 0 bases at V and 0 bases at J, with 18 bases between the two ends. The CDR3 is made up of 19 amino acids.

The rearrangement links TRBV19 to TRBJ2-2, with D perhaps matching TRBD1 (5 bases). The CDR3 consists of 15 residues. Trimming took off 1 base at V and 0 bases at J, with 6 bases between the two ends. Looked up from germline, CDR1 is LNHDA and CDR2 is SQIVND (reference sequence). The CDR3 nucleotides read TGTGCCAGTAGTATAGTACAGGCGAACACCGGGGAGCTGTTTTTT. Protein product: CASSIVQANTGELFF.

The rearrangement links TRBV29-1 to TRBJ2-1; D is uncertain. The length of the CDR3 is 14 residues. The V end lost 0 bases, the J end lost 4 bases, and 10 bases lay between the germline ends. The germline gives CDR1 SQVTM, CDR2 ANQGSEA. Here the CDR3 DNA reads TGCAGCGTTGAAGAACCGACCGGGTACAATGAGCAGTTCTTC. Translating gives CSVEEPTGYNEQFF.

This chain connects TRBV5-4 to TRBJ2-1; tentative D call: TRBD2 (5 bases). From germline, CDR1 is SGHNT and CDR2 YYREEE (reference sequence). CDR3 length: 13 amino acids. V dropped 2 bases and J dropped 10 bases, with 13 bases sitting between them. The chain's CDR3 is CASSFHTRGEQFF. DNA of the CDR3: TGTGCCAGCAGCTTCCACACTAGAGGCGAGCAGTTCTTC.

The genes are TRBV9 and TRBJ2-7; 14 bases are shared with TRBD2. Trimming removed 3 bases from V and 5 bases from J; junction bases left unmatched: 7. Per the germline V gene, CDR1 is SGDLS and CDR2 is YYNGEE. CDR3 size: 16 residues. This CDR3 is CASSARLAGGPHEQYF. The DNA of the CDR3 is TGTGCCAGCAGCGCCAGACTAGCGGGAGGGCCCCACGAGCAGTACTTC.

The chain combines TRBV11-2 with TRBJ1-1; no clear D. The CDR3 loop spans 12 amino acids. Trimming left V 4 bases short and J 4 bases short, with 7 bases between. CDR1 SGHAT and CDR2 FQNNGV come from the germline V gene. The CDR3 DNA reads TGTGCCAGCAGCTCCTACCGCACTGAAGCTTTCTTT. This encodes CASSSYRTEAFF.